The 29 T cell receptor beta chains below come from one sample, sequenced in a study of T cell changes during pregnancy in multiple sclerosis. The table came from immunoSEQ multiplex PCR; TCRdb's copy has only in-frame clones and leaves some out. The sample contains tens of thousands of clones, approximately 90% of which appear only once. Sample: peripheral blood from another person, used as feeder cells. These receptors were taken from a human donor whose cells served as feeder cells for cultures in a pregnancy study.

V and J are TRBV5-4 and TRBJ1-1, with D uncertain. The CDR3 runs 12 residues. Looked up from germline, CDR1 is SGHNT and CDR2 is YYREEE (reference sequence). Trimming took 3 bases from V and 7 from J, leaving 10 bases between them. The CDR3 DNA reads as TGTGCCAGCAGCTCTCAGGTCCGTGAAGCTTTCTTT. It yields the protein CASSSQVREAFF.

The genes are TRBV6-5 and TRBJ1-2; tentative D call: TRBD1 (5 bases). CDR3 length equals 14 residues. Trimming cost V 8 bases and J 7 bases, with 20 bases left between them. CDR1 and CDR2 from the germline V gene are MNHEY and SVGAGI. The DNA for the CDR3 is TGTGCCAGCGCAACCCTCGGGGCGTTCAGTGGCTACACCTTC. Translated: CASATLGAFSGYTF.

This sequence joins TRBV5-4 and TRBJ1-2; D is unclear. In germline, CDR1 is SGHNT, CDR2 YYREEE (reference sequence). This CDR3 comprises 12 residues. The ends were cut back, 4 bases at V and 6 bases at J, with 10 bases in the middle. This CDR3 reads CASSVDLNGYTF. CDR3 sequence (DNA): TGTGCCAGCAGCGTCGACCTGAATGGCTACACCTTC.

The chain carries TRBV7-9 and TRBJ2-5; either TRBD1 or TRBD2 may supply D (6 bases each). The CDR3 totals 13 residues. Trimming took off 5 bases at V and 4 bases at J, with 11 bases between the two ends. Per germline, CDR1 SEHNR and CDR2 FQNEAQ (reference sequence). CDR3 DNA sequence: TGTGCCAGCAGCGCCTCGGGGGCAGAGACCCAGTACTTC. Its protein product is CASSASGAETQYF.

The rearrangement joins TRBV28 to TRBJ1-5; 7 nucleotides align to TRBD1. Germline trimming cut 5 bases from V and 6 bases from J; bases unmatched to any gene: 7. The germline V gene has CDR1 MDHEN and CDR2 SYDVKM. The CDR3 sequence is 14 residues long. In DNA form, the CDR3 reads TGTGCCAGCAGTCTCGACAGGGAAGGTCAGCCCCAGCATTTT. Its protein product is CASSLDREGQPQHF. The full variable domain, in which reference TRBV28 and TRBJ1-5 provide the parts outside the CDR3, is DVKVTQSSRYLVKRTGEKVFLECVQDMDHENMFWYRQDPGLGLRLIYFSYDVKMKEKGDIPEGYSVSREKKERFSLILESASTNQTSMYLCASSLDREGQPQHFGDGTRLSIL.

The chain is built from TRBV7-9 and TRBJ1-1; D is perhaps TRBD1 (5 bases). V was shortened by 5 bases and J by 2 bases, with 9 bases between the two germline ends. Germline assignment: CDR1 SEHNR and CDR2 FQNEAQ (reference sequence). This CDR3 has 13 residues. Here the CDR3 DNA reads TGTGCCAGCAGCATGACAGTAAACACTGAAGCTTTCTTT. Translation: CASSMTVNTEAFF.

The chain employs TRBV2 and TRBJ2-3, with 8 bases identical to TRBD1. Germline-derived CDR1 and CDR2 are SNHLY and FYNNEI. The junction had 5 bases not matched to a gene; V was cut back by 4 bases and J by 2 bases. This CDR3 spans 15 amino acids. The CDR3 DNA sequence: TGTGCCAGCAGTGTGTCCAGGGGGCTCACAGATACGCAGTATTTT. Translation: CASSVSRGLTDTQYF.

The chain has TRBV19 and TRBJ2-5, with TRBD2 matching 14 bases. The length of the CDR3 is 16 residues. CDR1 and CDR2 from the germline V gene are LNHDA and SQIVND (reference sequence). V shed 4 bases and J 5 bases; nucleotides not matched to a gene: 6. CDR3 nucleotides: TGTGCCAGTAGTACGGGGGGGACTAGCGGGAGCGAGACCCAGTACTTC. It codes for CASSTGGTSGSETQYF. Complete variable domain (other parts from reference TRBV19 and TRBJ2-5): DGGITQSPKYLFRKEGQNVTLSCEQNLNHDAMYWYRQDPGQGLRLIYYSQIVNDFQKGDIAEGYSVSREKKESFPLTVTSAQKNPTAFYLCASSTGGTSGSETQYFGPGTRLLVL.

The rearrangement links TRBV28 to TRBJ2-5, with 11 bases lining up with TRBD1. V lost 4 bases, J lost 0 bases, and 13 bases stayed unmatched. From germline, CDR1 is MDHEN and CDR2 SYDVKM. The CDR3 length is 19 residues. The CDR3 coding sequence is TGTGCCAGCAGTTCCACCGAACCGGGACAGGGGGTTTACCAAGAGACCCAGTACTTC. Its translation: CASSSTEPGQGVYQETQYF. Based on the CDR3 plus reference TRBV28 and TRBJ2-5, the full variable domain is DVKVTQSSRYLVKRTGEKVFLECVQDMDHENMFWYRQDPGLGLRLIYFSYDVKMKEKGDIPEGYSVSREKKERFSLILESASTNQTSMYLCASSSTEPGQGVYQETQYFGPGTRLLVL.

This chain links TRBV7-8 with TRBJ1-1, with D hard to call. The CDR3 is 16 amino acids. The V gene lost 5 bases and the J gene lost 2 bases, with 18 bases spanning the gap. Looked up from germline, CDR1 is SGHVS and CDR2 is FQNEAQ. The CDR3 sequence: CASSRRDRGSNTEAFF. The DNA for the CDR3 is TGTGCCAGCAGCCGACGGGATCGCGGTTCAAACACTGAAGCTTTCTTT.

A single count supports this clone. The J gene is TRBJ2-2, the V gene TRBV7-8; 7 bases line up with TRBD2. The CDR3 consists of 15 residues. Germline CDR1 SGHVS, CDR2 FQNEAQ. Trimming removed 5 bases from V and 2 bases from J; junction bases left unmatched: 5. In DNA form, the CDR3 reads TGTGCCAGCAGCCTCGGCGGGGGAAACACCGGGGAGCTGTTTTTT. It codes for CASSLGGGNTGELFF.

The V gene is TRBV2, the J gene TRBJ2-3; D gene ambiguous. The V gene's germline CDR1 is SNHLY and CDR2 FYNNEI. The CDR3 consists of 15 residues. V gave up 1 base and J gave up 5 bases, with 13 bases separating them. The CDR3 bases are TGTGCCAGCAGTGAAGTTGGTATCCAGAGAGATACGCAGTATTTT. Translated, it gives CASSEVGIQRDTQYF.

V gene TRBV9 combines with J gene TRBJ2-3; D is ambiguous. The CDR3 runs 15 residues. The germline V gene encodes CDR1 SGDLS and CDR2 YYNGEE. V lost 0 bases and J lost 4, with 12 bases in between. CDR3 DNA: TGTGCCAGCAGCGTAGCTACGAGCGTGGCAGATACGCAGTATTTT. Residues: CASSVATSVADTQYF.

This clone was seen just once. J is TRBJ1-2 and V is TRBV4-2; TRBD1 matches 8 bases. CDR1 is LGHNA, CDR2 YNFKEQ, per germline. The CDR3 extends over 11 amino acids. J was trimmed by 8 bases and V by 4 bases; bases with no gene match: 0. In DNA form, the CDR3 reads TGTGCCAGCAGCCGACAGGGGGGCTACACCTTC. Translation gives CASSRQGGYTF.

To note about this clone: Other nucleotide sequences in the sample specify the same CDR3. The chain has TRBV2 and TRBJ2-7; D unclear. The V end lost 4 bases, the J end lost 5 bases, and 12 bases lay between the germline ends. The CDR3 sequence is 13 residues long. The germline V gene has CDR1 SNHLY and CDR2 FYNNEI. The CDR3 bases are TGTGCCAGCAGTGTATGGGCCGGCCACGAGCAGTACTTC. Its translation: CASSVWAGHEQYF.

CDR3: CASSEFSGSSSDTQYF. The DNA for the CDR3 is TGTGCCAGCAGTGAATTTAGCGGGAGTAGTTCAGATACGCAGTATTTT. This chain uses TRBV6-1 with TRBJ2-3, with TRBD2 matching 9 bases. The ends lost 2 bases at V and 4 bases at J; junction bases unmatched: 7. The CDR3 runs to 16 residues. Germline V gene lookup returns CDR1 MNHNS and CDR2 SASEGT.

This clone was seen a single time. This chain links TRBV18 with TRBJ1-2; 8 positions agree with TRBD1. The CDR3 is made up of 13 amino acids. J gave up 6 bases and V 3 bases, and 3 bases lay outside the gene matches. Germline V gives CDR1 KGHSH, CDR2 LQKENI. CDR3 nucleotide sequence: TGTGCCAGCTCACCGGACAGGGAGGATGGCTACACCTTC. Translated: CASSPDREDGYTF.

This rearrangement joins TRBV19 to TRBJ2-3; 9 bases match TRBD2. CDR1 and CDR2 (germline): LNHDA, SQIVND (reference sequence). The CDR3 loop spans 18 amino acids. Losses at the gene ends were 6 bases for V and 7 bases for J; bases not matched to a gene: 20. The CDR3 spells CASSSLAGSDQTRHTQYF. The CDR3 DNA sequence: TGTGCCAGTAGCTCTCTAGCGGGAAGTGATCAAACACGACATACGCAGTATTTT. The variable domain in full, with the rest retrieved from reference TRBV19 and TRBJ2-3, is DGGITQSPKYLFRKEGQNVTLSCEQNLNHDAMYWYRQDPGQGLRLIYYSQIVNDFQKGDIAEGYSVSREKKESFPLTVTSAQKNPTAFYLCASSSLAGSDQTRHTQYFGPGTRLTVL.

The genes are TRBV18 and TRBJ2-7; D uncertain. The V gene lost 2 bases and the J gene lost 5 bases, with 16 bases spanning the gap. Germline values: CDR1 KGHSH, CDR2 LQKENI. The CDR3 sequence is 15 residues long. CDR3 DNA sequence: TGTGCCAGCTCACCATCAGTAGGCCTCGGGCACGAGCAGTACTTC. This encodes CASSPSVGLGHEQYF.

V usage is TRBV6-5 and J usage is TRBJ2-7; 12 bases fit TRBD2. There are 15 residues in the CDR3. V lost 4 bases, J lost 3 bases, and 4 bases stayed unmatched. Germline assignment: CDR1 MNHEY and CDR2 SVGAGI. As DNA, the CDR3 is TGTGCCAGCAGTTCCCTACTAGCGGGAGGCTACGAGCAGTACTTC. Translated: CASSSLLAGGYEQYF.

This sequence joins TRBV7-2 and TRBJ1-5, with D tentatively TRBD1 (5 bases). Trimming shortened V by 1 base and J by 5 bases, and 6 bases separated the two germline ends. Germline lookup yields CDR1 SGHTA and CDR2 FQGNSA. The CDR3 has 13 residues. CDR3 nucleotide sequence: TGTGCCAGCAGCTTAGAAGGGGATCAGCCCCAGCATTTT. Translated: CASSLEGDQPQHF.

The rearrangement joins TRBV15 to TRBJ1-5, with 12 bases matching TRBD1. The trim removed 2 bases at V and 3 bases at J, leaving 8 bases unmatched. Germline assignment: CDR1 LNHNV and CDR2 YYDKDF (reference sequence). The CDR3 is 18 residues long. The CDR3 sequence is CATSRLAGQGAVNQPQHF. The CDR3, as DNA: TGTGCCACCAGCAGACTGGCGGGACAGGGGGCAGTCAATCAGCCCCAGCATTTT.

The V call is TRBV13, the J call TRBJ1-3, with D uncertain. Germline V gene data show CDR1 as PRHDT and CDR2 as FYEKMQ (reference sequence). The CDR3 is made up of 11 amino acids. V was cut by 0 bases and J by 6 bases, with 0 bases left in between. CDR3 sequence (DNA): TGTGCCAGCAGCTTAGGAAACACCATATATTTT. Amino acids: CASSLGNTIYF.

This chain connects TRBV11-3 to TRBJ1-1; 7 nucleotides agree with TRBD1. The ends lost 1 base at V and 5 bases at J; junction bases unmatched: 19. Germline CDR1 reads SGHNT; CDR2 reads YENEEA. CDR3 length: 19 amino acids. The CDR3 protein is CASSLVDVGQARGWTEAFF. DNA for the CDR3: TGTGCCAGCAGCTTAGTGGACGTTGGACAGGCCCGTGGATGGACTGAAGCTTTCTTT. The full variable domain, its missing parts supplied by reference TRBV11-3 and TRBJ1-1, is EAGVVQSPRYKIIEKKQPVAFWCNPISGHNTLYWYLQNLGQGPELLIRYENEEAVDDSQLPKDRFSAERLKGVDSTLKIQPAELGDSAVYLCASSLVDVGQARGWTEAFFGQGTRLTVV.

This chain uses TRBV5-5 with TRBJ2-7, with 7 bases lining up with TRBD1. With V trimmed by 3 bases and J by 0 bases, 9 bases remained unmatched. Looked up from germline, CDR1 is SGHKS and CDR2 is YYEKEE (reference sequence). The CDR3 consists of 16 residues. CDR3 region: CASSSGQVLYSYEQYF. The CDR3, as DNA: TGTGCCAGCAGCTCCGGACAGGTCCTTTACTCCTACGAGCAGTACTTC.

The rearrangement uses TRBV19 and TRBJ2-7; D is undetermined. Germline V gene data show CDR1 as LNHDA and CDR2 as SQIVND (reference sequence). V lost 3 bases and J lost 2, with 11 bases in between. This CDR3 is built from 14 residues. CDR3 bases: TGTGCCAGTAGTATGTCAGTCTCCACCTACGAGCAGTACTTC. Translated, it gives CASSMSVSTYEQYF.

This clone was seen just once. The genes are TRBV7-9 and TRBJ1-6; 9 nucleotides align to TRBD1. The CDR3 has 15 amino acids. The junction had 6 bases not matched to a gene; V was cut back by 3 bases and J by 9 bases. Per germline, CDR1 SEHNR and CDR2 FQNEAQ (reference sequence). Written as DNA, the CDR3 is TGTGCCAGCAGCTTGGGGGGACAGGGCGGTTCACCCCTCCACTTT. Encoded protein: CASSLGGQGGSPLHF.

V gene TRBV9 combines with J gene TRBJ1-2; TRBD1 matches 11 bases. The V gene end was trimmed by 4 bases and the J gene end by 7 bases; junction bases not matched to a gene: 9. The CDR3 runs 15 residues. Germline V lookup: CDR1 SGDLS, CDR2 YYNGEE. CDR3 sequence: CASSSAGTGGPGYTF. The CDR3 DNA is TGTGCCAGCAGCTCAGCGGGGACAGGGGGGCCTGGCTACACCTTC.

The chain uses TRBV6-5 and TRBJ2-7, with 11 positions matching TRBD2. Germline values: CDR1 MNHEY, CDR2 SVGAGI. CDR3 length: 15 amino acids. J lost 2 bases, V lost 6 bases, and 6 bases had no gene match. The CDR3 loop is CASRTLAGGAYEQYF. CDR3 nucleotides: TGTGCCAGCAGAACATTAGCGGGAGGGGCCTACGAGCAGTACTTC.